Following are 24 T cell receptor beta chains from one sample sequenced in a study of blood T cell repertoires in COVID-19. The table came from immunoSEQ multiplex PCR; TCRdb's copy has only in-frame clones and leaves some out. The sample includes fewer than 150,000 clones, about four fifths of them seen just once. The sequenced material came from peripheral blood. The source is a human donor in a cohort sampled during active COVID-19.

The chain uses TRBV7-9 and TRBJ1-3, with D maybe TRBD1 (5 bases). Trimming removed 5 bases from V and 4 bases from J, with 15 bases in between. There are 15 residues in the CDR3. Germline V lookup: CDR1 SEHNR, CDR2 FQNEAQ (reference sequence). CDR3 in DNA: TGTGCCAGCAGCATACAGACAGCCCCCGGAAACACCATATATTTT. Its protein product is CASSIQTAPGNTIYF.

The gene calls are TRBV3-1 (or the pseudogene TRBV3-2) and TRBJ2-2; TRBD1 aligns across 7 bases. The CDR3 sequence is 15 residues long. Germline V gives CDR1 LGHDT, CDR2 YNNKEL (reference sequence). V shed 5 bases and J 0 bases; nucleotides not matched to a gene: 3. The CDR3: CASSSRGTNTGELFF. For the CDR3, the DNA is TGTGCCAGCAGCAGCAGGGGGACGAACACCGGGGAGCTGTTTTTT.

V gene TRBV19 combines with J gene TRBJ1-1; tentative D call: TRBD1 (6 bases). The V end lost 5 bases, the J end lost 2 bases, and 12 bases lay between the germline ends. The CDR3 length is 14 residues. Germline V gene lookup returns CDR1 LNHDA and CDR2 SQIVND (reference sequence). CDR3 in amino acids: CASSLGTPNTEAFF. CDR3 DNA sequence: TGTGCCAGTAGTCTTGGGACACCTAACACTGAAGCTTTCTTT. The variable domain in full, completed from reference TRBV19 and TRBJ1-1, reads DGGITQSPKYLFRKEGQNVTLSCEQNLNHDAMYWYRQDPGQGLRLIYYSQIVNDFQKGDIAEGYSVSREKKESFPLTVTSAQKNPTAFYLCASSLGTPNTEAFFGQGTRLTVV.

The rearrangement links TRBV30 to TRBJ1-5; 7 bases are a match to TRBD1. Germline lookup yields CDR1 GTSNPN and CDR2 SVGIG (reference sequence). The CDR3 sequence is 14 residues long. J was trimmed by 4 bases and V by 5 bases; bases with no gene match: 8. The CDR3: CAWAASRGNQPQHF. The CDR3 bases are TGTGCCTGGGCAGCGAGCAGGGGGAATCAGCCCCAGCATTTT. Supplemented by reference TRBV30 and TRBJ1-5, the full variable domain reads SQTIHQWPATLVQPVGSPLSLECTVEGTSNPNLYWYRQAAGRGLQLLFYSVGIGQISSEVPQNLSASRPQDRQFILSSKKLLLSDSGFYLCAWAASRGNQPQHFGDGTRLSIL.

The CDR3 reads CARSSKAGTENTGELFF. CDR3 in DNA: TGTGCCAGAAGCTCAAAAGCCGGGACAGAGAACACCGGGGAGCTGTTTTTT. The chain joins TRBV5-3 to TRBJ2-2; 7 nucleotides align to TRBD1. TRBV5-3 has ORF status, its function being uncertain. Trimming at V came to 3 bases and at J to 1 base, leaving 9 bases not matched to a gene. CDR3 length: 17 amino acids.

The chain couples TRBV4-2 to TRBJ1-2, with 9 positions matching TRBD1. The length of the CDR3 is 14 residues. CDR1 is LGHNA, CDR2 YNFKEQ, per germline. V trimming: 5 bases; J trimming: 6 bases; junction bases outside the gene matches: 7. CDR3 loop: CASSITGTGNGYTF. CDR3 sequence (DNA): TGTGCCAGCAGCATAACCGGGACAGGGAATGGCTACACCTTC.

The CDR3: CASSLVYRVTNYGYTF. DNA of the CDR3: TGTGCCAGCAGCTTAGTTTACAGGGTTACGAACTATGGCTACACCTTC. The rearrangement links TRBV7-2 to TRBJ1-2; D is perhaps TRBD1 (6 bases). Between the trimmed V and J ends, which lost 1 base and 2 bases, there was a span of 14 bases. The CDR3 consists of 16 residues. CDR1 is SGHTA and CDR2 is FQGNSA in the germline V gene.

The genes are TRBV25-1 and TRBJ2-1; the match to TRBD1 covers 7 bases. CDR1 is MGHDK and CDR2 is SYGVNS in the germline V gene. The CDR3 extends over 15 amino acids. V dropped 1 base and J dropped 4; count of bases not matched to a gene: 4. The CDR3 sequence: CASSEFGTAYNEQFF. CDR3 sequence (DNA): TGTGCCAGCAGTGAATTTGGGACAGCTTACAATGAGCAGTTCTTC.

The chain recombines TRBV3-1 (or the pseudogene TRBV3-2) with TRBJ2-4; 8 bases map to TRBD1. This CDR3 contains 13 residues. V lost 5 bases, J lost 6 bases, and 3 bases stayed unmatched. The V gene's germline CDR1 is LGHDT and CDR2 YNNKEL (reference sequence). The CDR3: CASSIGQGNIQYF. The DNA of the CDR3 is TGTGCCAGCAGCATCGGACAGGGAAACATTCAGTACTTC.

The chain uses TRBV2 and TRBJ2-1; D may be TRBD2 (6 bases). Germline values: CDR1 SNHLY, CDR2 FYNNEI. The CDR3 runs 16 residues. The ends were cut back, 7 bases at V and 3 bases at J, with 19 bases in the middle. The CDR3 region has the DNA TGTGCCAGCAACTCGGGAACTAGCATCTTCTACAATGAGCAGTTCTTC. As protein: CASNSGTSIFYNEQFF.

This clone was seen only a few times. The chain couples TRBV19 to TRBJ1-6, with 7 nucleotides matching TRBD1. Trimming cost V 6 bases and J 7 bases; bases outside gene matches: 9. Germline CDR1 is LNHDA and CDR2 is SQIVND (reference sequence). The CDR3 is 15 residues long. The CDR3 is CASSLTGAGNSPLHF. The CDR3 DNA reads TGTGCCAGTAGCCTTACAGGGGCGGGGAATTCACCCCTCCACTTT. Full variable domain (missing parts from reference TRBV19 and TRBJ1-6): DGGITQSPKYLFRKEGQNVTLSCEQNLNHDAMYWYRQDPGQGLRLIYYSQIVNDFQKGDIAEGYSVSREKKESFPLTVTSAQKNPTAFYLCASSLTGAGNSPLHFGNGTRLTVT.

This chain uses TRBV27 with TRBJ2-3, with 13 positions matching TRBD2. The CDR3 length is 15 residues. With V trimmed by 10 bases and J by 4 bases, 8 bases remained unmatched. CDR1 and CDR2 from the germline V gene are MNHEY and SMNVEV (reference sequence). CDR3 coding DNA: TGTGCCACGATCCAGACTAGCGGGGGGTCAGATACGCAGTATTTT. Translating it yields CATIQTSGGSDTQYF.

The gene calls are TRBV18 and TRBJ2-2, with D possibly matching TRBD2 (6 bases). The length of the CDR3 is 14 residues. Germline V CDR1 and CDR2: KGHSH, LQKENI. Trimming took off 5 bases at V and 4 bases at J, with 11 bases between the two ends. Here the CDR3 DNA reads TGTGCCAGCTCAAGGGACTCTTCCACCGGGGAGCTGTTTTTT. Protein product: CASSRDSSTGELFF.

V and J are TRBV27 and TRBJ1-1; 7 bases fit TRBD1. This CDR3 is built from 15 residues. In germline, CDR1 is MNHEY, CDR2 SMNVEV (reference sequence). V gave up 5 bases and J gave up 2 bases; unmatched junction bases: 8. The CDR3 DNA reads TGTGCCAGCAGTGCGTGGGACAGCACTAACACTGAAGCTTTCTTT. This translates into CASSAWDSTNTEAFF.

CDR3 amino acids: CASSQAMVDSPLHF. CDR3 sequence (DNA): TGCGCCAGCAGCCAAGCCATGGTAGATTCACCCCTCCACTTT. The chain couples TRBV4-1 to TRBJ1-6, with unresolved D. CDR1 and CDR2 from the germline V gene are MGHRA and YSYEKL. Between the trimmed V and J ends, which lost 1 base and 8 bases, there was a span of 9 bases. The CDR3 extends over 14 amino acids.

This sequence joins TRBV5-1 and TRBJ2-1, with 8 bases matching TRBD2. Germline V gene data show CDR1 as SGHRS and CDR2 as YFSETQ. Trimming cost V 2 bases and J 4 bases; bases outside gene matches: 5. This CDR3 contains 15 residues. The CDR3 here is CASSLPGGLYNEQFF. Written as DNA, the CDR3 is TGCGCCAGCAGCTTACCGGGGGGGCTTTACAATGAGCAGTTCTTC.

This CDR3 reads CASSQVRAGGYTF. CDR3 nucleotides: TGTGCCAGCAGCCAAGTCAGGGCCGGCGGCTACACCTTC. The V and J genes are TRBV3-1 (or the pseudogene TRBV3-2) and TRBJ1-2; the D gene is possibly TRBD1 (5 bases). The CDR3 consists of 13 residues. Germline CDR1 is LGHDT and CDR2 is YNNKEL (reference sequence). The V end was cut by 1 base, the J end by 8 bases, with 11 bases between.

The chain is built from TRBV6-1 and TRBJ2-1; maybe TRBD2 (5 bases). The CDR3 runs to 14 residues. With 0 bases removed from V and 6 bases from J, the gap between germline ends came to 9 bases. Looked up from germline, CDR1 is MNHNS and CDR2 is SASEGT. CDR3 protein: CASSEAGRGNEQFF. In nucleotides, the CDR3 is TGTGCCAGCAGTGAAGCAGGGAGAGGCAATGAGCAGTTCTTC.

The chain combines TRBV13 with TRBJ1-5; D is uncertain. The germline CDR1 and CDR2 sequences are PRHDT and FYEKMQ (reference sequence). Between the trimmed V and J ends, which lost 4 bases and 1 base, there was a span of 14 bases. The CDR3 loop spans 16 amino acids. This CDR3 reads CASSSPPMGSNQPQHF. The DNA for the CDR3 is TGTGCCAGCAGCTCGCCTCCCATGGGCAGCAATCAGCCCCAGCATTTT.

The genes are TRBV5-6 and TRBJ2-7, with 8 bases fitting TRBD1. J lost 4 bases, V lost 0 bases, and 6 bases had no gene match. This CDR3 contains 15 residues. Germline V gene lookup returns CDR1 SGHDT and CDR2 YYEEEE. CDR3: CASSLAGTGLYEQYF. CDR3 nucleotides: TGTGCCAGCAGCTTGGCCGGGACAGGATTATACGAGCAGTACTTC. Variable domain in full (rest from reference TRBV5-6 and TRBJ2-7): DAGVTQSPTHLIKTRGQQVTLRCSPKSGHDTVSWYQQALGQGPQFIFQYYEEEERQRGNFPDRFSGHQFPNYSSELNVNALLLGDSALYLCASSLAGTGLYEQYFGPGTRLTVT.

The chain combines TRBV18 with TRBJ1-5; a possible D gene is TRBD1 (5 bases). The CDR3 is 15 amino acids. Per germline, CDR1 KGHSH and CDR2 LQKENI. Deletions cut 5 bases from V and 6 bases from J, with 17 bases between. The CDR3 bases are TGTGCCAGCTCAACCCGACAGTCCCGGATTCAGCCCCAGCATTTT. Its translation: CASSTRQSRIQPQHF.

J is TRBJ1-5 and V is TRBV6-5; possible D gene TRBD1, 6 bases. Germline V gives CDR1 MNHEY, CDR2 SVGAGI. Trimming stripped 6 bases from V and 15 bases from J, with 21 bases between. This CDR3 spans 13 amino acids. CDR3 in amino acids: CASRPGGGHQWHF. DNA of the CDR3: TGTGCCAGCAGGCCTGGGGGGGGACACCAGTGGCATTTT.

This chain links TRBV3-1 (or the pseudogene TRBV3-2) with TRBJ2-7; D possibly corresponds to TRBD1 (7 bases). The CDR3 totals 14 residues. The germline CDR1 and CDR2 sequences are LGHDT and YNNKEL (reference sequence). Trimming stripped 3 bases from V and 4 bases from J, with 13 bases between. CDR3 nucleotides: TGTGCCAGCAGCCACCAGACAGGGAGGTACGAGCAGTACTTC. Amino acids: CASSHQTGRYEQYF.

Concerning this clone itself: Other DNA sequences in this sample translate to the same CDR3. The chain couples TRBV6-5 to TRBJ2-7; D is possibly TRBD2 (6 bases). The CDR3 is 12 amino acids. The V gene lost 5 bases and the J gene lost 7 bases, with 12 bases spanning the gap. Germline loops: CDR1 MNHEY, CDR2 SVGAGI. The CDR3 region has the DNA TGTGCCAGCAGTACCACGGGGGTAGAGCAGTACTTC. Translated, it gives CASSTTGVEQYF.